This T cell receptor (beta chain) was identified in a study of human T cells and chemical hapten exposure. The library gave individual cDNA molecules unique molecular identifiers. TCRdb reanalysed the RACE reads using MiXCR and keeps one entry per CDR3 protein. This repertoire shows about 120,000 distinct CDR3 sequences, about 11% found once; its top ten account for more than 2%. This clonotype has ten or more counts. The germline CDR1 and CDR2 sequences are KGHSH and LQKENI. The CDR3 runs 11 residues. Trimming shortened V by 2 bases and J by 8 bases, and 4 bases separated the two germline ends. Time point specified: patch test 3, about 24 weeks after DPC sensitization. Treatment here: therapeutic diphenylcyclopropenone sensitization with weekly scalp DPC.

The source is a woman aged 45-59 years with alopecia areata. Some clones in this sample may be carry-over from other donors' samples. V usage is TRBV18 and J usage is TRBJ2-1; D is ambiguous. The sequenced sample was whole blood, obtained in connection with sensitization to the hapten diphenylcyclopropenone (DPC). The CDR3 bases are TGTGCCAGCTCACCAAAGGATGAGCAGTTCTTC. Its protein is CASSPKDEQFF.